This T cell receptor (beta chain) was obtained from a study of blood T cells in healthy people across ages. Remarks on this clonotype: The antigen remains undetermined.

The CDR3 is 16 amino acids. V dropped 1 base and J dropped 8; count of bases not matched to a gene: 11. The germline CDR1 and CDR2 sequences are DFQATT and SNEGSKA (reference sequence). Russia was home to the donors, healthy Caucasian individuals aged 6 to 90. Broader study findings: Estimated diversity, derived from one million T cells, was regarded as an underestimate. TCR beta diversity correlated strongly with naive T cell percentage.

Next came a second PCR, run for roughly 6 to 11 cycles, which used a sample-barcoded 5' primer along with a J-beta primer mix. Each cDNA molecule carried a tag from a template-switch adaptor that contained 12 random nucleotides. TCRdb independently ran MiXCR on the 5' RACE reads; one entry per CDR3 protein. The sample yields more than 1 million distinct CDR3 sequences, more than 35% seen once. This TCR was sampled from a woman aged 55-69 years in good health. The material sequenced was blood. This chain uses TRBV20-1 with TRBJ2-1; 10 bases match TRBD2. The CDR3 loop is CSARGPLAGVTDEQFF. CDR3 DNA: TGCAGTGCTAGAGGGCCCCTAGCGGGAGTCACCGATGAGCAGTTCTTC.